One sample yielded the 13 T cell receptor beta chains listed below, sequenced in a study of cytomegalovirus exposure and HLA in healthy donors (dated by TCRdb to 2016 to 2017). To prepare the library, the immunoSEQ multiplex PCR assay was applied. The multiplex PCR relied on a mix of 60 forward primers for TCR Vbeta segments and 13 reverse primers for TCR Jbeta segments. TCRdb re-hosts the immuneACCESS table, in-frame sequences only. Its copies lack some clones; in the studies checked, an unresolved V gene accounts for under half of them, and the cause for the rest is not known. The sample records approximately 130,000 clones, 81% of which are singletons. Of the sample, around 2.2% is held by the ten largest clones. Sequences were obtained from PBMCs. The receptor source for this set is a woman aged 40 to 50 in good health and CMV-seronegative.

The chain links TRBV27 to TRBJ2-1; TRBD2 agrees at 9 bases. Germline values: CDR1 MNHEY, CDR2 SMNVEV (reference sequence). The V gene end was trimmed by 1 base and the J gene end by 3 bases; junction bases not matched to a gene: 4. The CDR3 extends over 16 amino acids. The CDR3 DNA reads TGTGCCAGCAGTTTATATGCGGGAGGGCTCTACAATGAGCAGTTCTTC. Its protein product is CASSLYAGGLYNEQFF.

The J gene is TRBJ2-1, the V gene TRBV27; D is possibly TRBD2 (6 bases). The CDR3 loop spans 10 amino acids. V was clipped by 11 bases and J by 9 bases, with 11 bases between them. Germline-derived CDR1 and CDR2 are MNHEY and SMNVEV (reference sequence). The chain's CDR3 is CASGVAEQFF. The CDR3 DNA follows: TGTGCCTCGGGGGTTGCTGAGCAGTTCTTC.

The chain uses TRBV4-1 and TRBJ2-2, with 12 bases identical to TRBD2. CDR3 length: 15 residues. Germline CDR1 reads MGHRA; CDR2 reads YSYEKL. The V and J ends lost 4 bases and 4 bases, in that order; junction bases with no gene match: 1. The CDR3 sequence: CASSRLAGATGELFF. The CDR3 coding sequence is TGCGCCAGCAGCCGACTAGCGGGGGCCACCGGGGAGCTGTTTTTT.

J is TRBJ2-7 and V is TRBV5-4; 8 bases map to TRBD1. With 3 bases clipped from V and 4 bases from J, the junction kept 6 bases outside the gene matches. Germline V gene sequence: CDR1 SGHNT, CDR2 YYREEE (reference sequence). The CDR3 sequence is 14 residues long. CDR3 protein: CASSYGQGLYEQYF. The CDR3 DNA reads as TGTGCCAGCAGCTACGGACAGGGCCTATACGAGCAGTACTTC.

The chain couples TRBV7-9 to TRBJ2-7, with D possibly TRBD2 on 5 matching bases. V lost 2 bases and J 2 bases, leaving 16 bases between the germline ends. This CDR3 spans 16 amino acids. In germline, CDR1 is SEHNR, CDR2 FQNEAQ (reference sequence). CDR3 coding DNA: TGTGCCAGCAGCTTACCCGGGAAGGGAGCCGCCTACGAGCAGTACTTC. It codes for CASSLPGKGAAYEQYF. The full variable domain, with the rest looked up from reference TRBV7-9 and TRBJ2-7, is DTGVSQNPRHKITKRGQNVTFRCDPISEHNRLYWYRQTLGQGPEFLTYFQNEAQLEKSRLLSDRFSAERPKGSFSTLEIQRTEQGDSAMYLCASSLPGKGAAYEQYFGPGTRLTVT.

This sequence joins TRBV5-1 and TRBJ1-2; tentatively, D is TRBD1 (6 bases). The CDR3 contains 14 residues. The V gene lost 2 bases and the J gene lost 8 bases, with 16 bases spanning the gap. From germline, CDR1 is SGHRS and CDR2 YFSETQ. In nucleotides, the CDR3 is TGCGCCAGCAGCTTTACGAGGGGGTTTTTAGGCTACACCTTC. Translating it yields CASSFTRGFLGYTF. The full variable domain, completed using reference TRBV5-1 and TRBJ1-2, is KAGVTQTPRYLIKTRGQQVTLSCSPISGHRSVSWYQQTPGQGLQFLFEYFSETQRNKGNFPGRFSGRQFSNSRSEMNVSTLELGDSALYLCASSFTRGFLGYTFGSGTRLTVV.

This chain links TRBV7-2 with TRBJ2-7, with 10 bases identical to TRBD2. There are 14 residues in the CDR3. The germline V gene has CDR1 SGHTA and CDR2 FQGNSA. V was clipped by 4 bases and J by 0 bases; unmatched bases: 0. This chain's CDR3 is CASSSSGGSYEQYF. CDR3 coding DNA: TGTGCCAGCAGCTCTAGCGGGGGCTCCTACGAGCAGTACTTC. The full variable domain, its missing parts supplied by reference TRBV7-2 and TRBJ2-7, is GAGVSQSPSNKVTEKGKDVELRCDPISGHTALYWYRQSLGQGLEFLIYFQGNSAPDKSGLPSDRFSAERTGGSVSTLTIQRTQQEDSAVYLCASSSSGGSYEQYFGPGTRLTVT.

CDR3 DNA sequence: TGTGCCAGCAGCGTAGCTGGGGCGGCCGATCAGCCCCAGCATTTT. Translated, it gives CASSVAGAADQPQHF. The chain recombines TRBV9 with TRBJ1-5, with D possibly matching TRBD1 (5 bases). CDR3 length equals 15 residues. CDR1 is SGDLS, CDR2 YYNGEE, per germline. The ends were cut back, 0 bases at V and 5 bases at J, with 12 bases in the middle.

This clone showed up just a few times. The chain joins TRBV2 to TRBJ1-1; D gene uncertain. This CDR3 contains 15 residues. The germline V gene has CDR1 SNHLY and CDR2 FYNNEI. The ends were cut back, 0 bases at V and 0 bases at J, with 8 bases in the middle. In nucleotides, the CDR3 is TGTGCCAGCAGTGAAGCCCTGCGGATGAACACTGAAGCTTTCTTT. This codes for CASSEALRMNTEAFF.

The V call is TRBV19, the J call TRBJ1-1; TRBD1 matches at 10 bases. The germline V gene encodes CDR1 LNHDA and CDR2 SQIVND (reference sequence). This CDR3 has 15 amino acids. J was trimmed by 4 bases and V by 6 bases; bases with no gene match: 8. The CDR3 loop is CASSSDRGFGTEAFF. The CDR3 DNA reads TGTGCCAGTAGCTCGGACAGGGGGTTCGGCACTGAAGCTTTCTTT.

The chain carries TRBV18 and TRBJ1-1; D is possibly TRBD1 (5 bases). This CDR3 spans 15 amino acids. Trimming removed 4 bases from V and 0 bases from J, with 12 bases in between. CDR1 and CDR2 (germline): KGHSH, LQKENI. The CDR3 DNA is TGTGCCAGCTCACTCGGGGGGGTTATGAACACTGAAGCTTTCTTT. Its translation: CASSLGGVMNTEAFF.

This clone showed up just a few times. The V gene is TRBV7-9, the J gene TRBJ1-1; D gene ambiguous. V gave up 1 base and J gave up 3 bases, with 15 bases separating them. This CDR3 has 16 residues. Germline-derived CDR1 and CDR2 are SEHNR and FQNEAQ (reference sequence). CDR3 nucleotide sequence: TGTGCCAGCAGCTTAGACGGGTGGCCAGAGCACACTGAAGCTTTCTTT. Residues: CASSLDGWPEHTEAFF.

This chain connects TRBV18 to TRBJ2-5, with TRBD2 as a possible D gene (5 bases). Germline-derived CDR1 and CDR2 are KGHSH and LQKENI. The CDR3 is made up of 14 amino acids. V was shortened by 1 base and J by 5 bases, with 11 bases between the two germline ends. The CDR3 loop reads CASSPRELRETQYF. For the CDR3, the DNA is TGTGCCAGCTCACCACGGGAGTTGCGGGAGACCCAGTACTTC.